A selection of T cell receptor beta chains follows, all from one sample in a study of PD-L1 blockade in urothelial cancer. TCRdb keeps only in-frame clones here, not all; method: immunoSEQ multiplex PCR. Here the sample spans 50,000 or so clones, about 75% being singletons. The input for sequencing was PBMCs, taken around atezolizumab (anti-PD-L1) treatment. These receptors were collected from a man aged 65-85 years with urothelial cancer. Both conserved end residues are part of each CDR3. D genes are given only for firm matches. Only some rows state a clone size, as once, few, many or a class for expanded clones.

clone size	D gene	J gene	V gene	CDR3 protein	CDR3 DNA
.	TRBD1	TRBJ1-5	TRBV19	CASRLQGVDQPQHF	TGTGCCAGTAGACTACAGGGGGTTGATCAGCCCCAGCATTTT
.	.	TRBJ1-4	TRBV28	CASSLGGTNEKLFF	TGTGCCAGCAGTCTCGGGGGGACTAATGAAAAACTGTTTTTT
.	.	TRBJ1-2	TRBV6-5	CASRPQGNNYGYTF	TGTGCCAGCCGTCCCCAGGGTAATAACTATGGCTACACCTTC
.	.	TRBJ2-7	TRBV5-1	CASSWADSLYEQYF	TGCGCCAGCAGCTGGGCGGACAGCCTATACGAGCAGTACTTC
.	.	TRBJ2-7	TRBV27	CASSSDRQSSSYEQYF	TGTGCCAGCAGTTCTGATCGACAGTCTTCCTCCTACGAGCAGTACTTC
.	.	TRBJ1-1	TRBV19	CASSIEGQLNTEAFF	TGTGCCAGTAGTATAGAGGGGCAGCTGAACACTGAAGCTTTCTTT
few	.	TRBJ1-6	TRBV18	CASSPGAGASPLHF	TGTGCCAGCTCACCAGGGGCCGGAGCTTCACCCCTCCACTTT
.	.	TRBJ2-1	TRBV27	CAVSGSYNEQFF	TGTGCCGTTAGCGGCTCCTACAATGAGCAGTTCTTC
few	TRBD1	TRBJ1-1	TRBV28	CASSSGQGNTEAFF	TGTGCCAGCAGTTCGGGACAGGGGAACACTGAAGCTTTCTTT
.	TRBD1	TRBJ2-7	TRBV7-9	CASSTLPGQGHEQYF	TGTGCCAGCAGCACATTGCCGGGACAGGGTCACGAGCAGTACTTC
.	.	TRBJ2-5	TRBV4-2	CASSQRLGMGGETQYF	TGTGCCAGCAGCCAGCGGTTGGGTATGGGCGGGGAGACCCAGTACTTC
.	.	TRBJ2-2	TRBV5-5	CASSLALGPTGELFF	TGTGCCAGCAGCTTGGCGCTAGGCCCCACCGGGGAGCTGTTTTTT
.	TRBD1	TRBJ2-3	TRBV27	CASRGKPGQGVTDTQYF	TGTGCCAGCAGGGGAAAGCCGGGACAGGGTGTCACAGATACGCAGTATTTT
.	TRBD2	TRBJ2-1	TRBV27	CASARRTSGLHYEQFF	TGTGCCAGCGCCCGTCGGACTAGCGGTTTACACTATGAGCAGTTCTTC
.	.	TRBJ1-5	TRBV6-5	CASSYQFNQPQHF	TGTGCCAGCAGTTACCAGTTCAATCAGCCCCAGCATTTT
.	.	TRBJ2-7	TRBV5-1	CASSFSGSVYEQYF	TGCGCCAGCAGCTTTTCCGGGAGTGTCTACGAGCAGTACTTC
.	.	TRBJ2-7	TRBV5-4	CASSQRTSGIAYEQYF	TGTGCCAGCAGCCAGCGAACCTCAGGGATCGCCTACGAGCAGTACTTC
.	.	TRBJ2-7	TRBV19	CASSIEGSSYEQYF	TGTGCCAGTAGTATAGAGGGCAGCTCCTACGAGCAGTACTTC
.	.	TRBJ2-7	TRBV7-3	CASSLFATTGPYEQYF	TGTGCCAGCAGCTTATTCGCGACGACAGGACCCTACGAGCAGTACTTC
.	.	TRBJ2-3	TRBV4-2	CASSQEGWASGTDTQYF	TGTGCCAGCAGCCAAGAAGGGTGGGCTAGCGGCACAGATACGCAGTATTTT
.	TRBD2	TRBJ2-7	TRBV9	CASSAAPRLAGSEQYF	TGTGCCAGCAGCGCAGCCCCTCGGCTAGCGGGAAGCGAGCAGTACTTC
.	TRBD1	TRBJ2-7	TRBV19	CASSWPNTGVVLLTPYEQYF	TGTGCCAGCTCATGGCCGAATACAGGGGTTGTCCTGTTAACTCCCTACGAGCAGTACTTC
.	.	TRBJ1-5	TRBV6-5	CASRPTRNSNQPQHF	TGTGCCAGCAGACCTACCCGTAATAGCAATCAGCCCCAGCATTTT
.	TRBD2	TRBJ2-1	TRBV7-9	CASSFRTSGVYNEQFF	TGTGCCAGCAGCTTCCGGACTAGCGGGGTATACAATGAGCAGTTCTTC
.	TRBD2	TRBJ2-6	TRBV7-3	CASSPFRASGVGANVLTF	TGTGCCAGCAGCCCCTTTCGAGCTAGCGGGGTCGGGGCCAACGTCCTGACTTTC
.	TRBD1	TRBJ2-2	TRBV19	CASSPGQGNTGELFF	TGTGCCAGTAGTCCCGGACAGGGAAACACCGGGGAGCTGTTTTTT
.	.	TRBJ2-2	TRBV6-1	CASSEGQVTGELFF	TGTGCCAGCAGTGAAGGACAGGTCACCGGGGAGCTGTTTTTT
.	.	TRBJ2-5	TRBV27	CASSSRGKAQYF	TGTGCCAGCAGTTCCCGCGGGAAGGCCCAGTACTTC
few	.	TRBJ1-2	TRBV19	CASSIGQGLGGYTF	TGTGCCAGTAGTATAGGTCAGGGGCTCGGGGGCTACACCTTC
.	TRBD1	TRBJ2-5	TRBV28	CASQRTGLETQYF	TGTGCCAGCCAACGGACAGGGCTAGAGACCCAGTACTTC
.	.	TRBJ1-1	TRBV21-1	CASSKEGDSEAFF	TGTGCCAGCAGCAAAGAAGGGGACAGCGAAGCTTTCTTT
.	TRBD1	TRBJ1-1	TRBV2	CASSQDRGLRNTEAFF	TGTGCCAGCAGCCAGGACAGGGGGCTAAGGAACACTGAAGCTTTCTTT
.	.	TRBJ2-1	TRBV6-4	CASSDSRRRGRNEQFF	TGTGCCAGCAGTGACAGCCGACGTCGGGGGAGGAATGAGCAGTTCTTC
.	TRBD2	TRBJ2-1	TRBV18	CASSGRERVEQFF	TGTGCCAGCTCAGGGCGGGAGAGGGTTGAGCAGTTCTTC
.	.	TRBJ1-4	TRBV11-2	CASSKTVTNEKLFF	TGTGCCAGCAGCAAGACAGTGACTAATGAAAAACTGTTTTTT
.	TRBD1	TRBJ2-1	TRBV29-1	CSARPGQGINEQFF	TGCAGCGCCCGTCCGGGACAGGGGATAAATGAGCAGTTCTTC
.	TRBD1	TRBJ2-7	TRBV19	CASSINLGTGGEQYF	TGTGCCAGTAGTATAAATCTCGGGACAGGGGGCGAGCAGTACTTC
.	.	TRBJ2-1	TRBV19	CASSRGLYNEQFF	TGTGCCAGTAGTAGGGGACTCTACAATGAGCAGTTCTTC
.	TRBD2	TRBJ2-3	TRBV10-3	CAISERLAGSTDTQYF	TGTGCCATCAGTGAGAGGCTAGCGGGGAGCACAGATACGCAGTATTTT
.	TRBD2	TRBJ2-3	TRBV9	CASSVEAGVVGRTDTQYF	TGTGCCAGCAGCGTAGAAGCGGGAGTTGTAGGCCGCACAGATACGCAGTATTTT
few	.	TRBJ1-1	TRBV4-1	CASSGPLRGTEAFF	TGCGCCAGCAGCGGACCACTAAGGGGAACTGAAGCTTTCTTT
once	.	TRBJ1-1	TRBV19	CASSANSGEGTEAFF	TGTGCCAGTAGTGCCAATTCAGGGGAGGGCACTGAAGCTTTCTTT
.	.	TRBJ1-3	TRBV15	CATSRDSSSASGNTIYF	TGTGCCACCAGCAGAGATAGTAGTTCTGCCTCTGGAAACACCATATATTTT
.	TRBD1	TRBJ1-6	TRBV27	CASSLWPGAGGASPLHF	TGTGCCAGCAGTTTATGGCCCGGGGCAGGGGGCGCCTCACCCCTCCACTTT
.	.	TRBJ2-1	TRBV11-3	CASSLGAGYSYNEQFF	TGTGCCAGCAGCTTAGGGGCGGGGTACTCCTACAATGAGCAGTTCTTC
.	.	TRBJ1-4	TRBV2	CASSFGGATNEKLFF	TGTGCCAGCAGTTTCGGGGGAGCAACTAATGAAAAACTGTTTTTT
.	.	TRBJ2-6	TRBV10-3	CAIKTGSSGANVLTF	TGTGCCATCAAAACAGGGAGCTCTGGGGCCAACGTCCTGACTTTC
.	TRBD2	TRBJ2-1	TRBV29-1	CSVEGGLAEKSYNEQFF	TGCAGCGTTGAAGGGGGACTAGCGGAGAAGTCCTACAATGAGCAGTTCTTC
.	TRBD2	TRBJ2-1	TRBV4-2	CASSQGTSGGNEQFF	TGTGCCAGCAGCCAAGGGACTAGCGGCGGAAATGAGCAGTTCTTC
.	.	TRBJ1-4	TRBV4-3	CASSPSAGANEKLFF	TGCGCCAGCAGCCCCTCGGCGGGGGCTAATGAAAAACTGTTTTTT
.	TRBD1	TRBJ2-7	TRBV5-5	CASSSGTAPTYEQYF	TGTGCCAGCAGCTCAGGGACAGCGCCCACCTACGAGCAGTACTTC
.	.	TRBJ2-7	TRBV4-3	CASSQFGGPYEQYF	TGCGCCAGCAGCCAATTCGGAGGGCCCTACGAGCAGTACTTC
.	.	TRBJ2-7	TRBV25-1	CASSEYGQGSYEQYF	TGTGCCAGCAGTGAATATGGGCAGGGGAGCTACGAGCAGTACTTC
.	TRBD2	TRBJ2-3	TRBV5-1	CASSSLAGGPTDTQYF	TGCGCCAGCAGCTCACTAGCGGGGGGACCCACAGATACGCAGTATTTT
once	TRBD1	TRBJ1-6	TRBV5-1	CASSLGQGASYNSPLHF	TGCGCCAGCAGCTTGGGGCAGGGGGCATCCTATAATTCACCCCTCCACTTT
.	.	TRBJ2-2	TRBV5-1	CASSLNQDTGELFF	TGCGCCAGCAGCTTAAATCAGGACACCGGGGAGCTGTTTTTT
few	TRBD2	TRBJ2-7	TRBV7-9	CASSPQRAGVSYEQYF	TGTGCCAGCAGCCCTCAGAGGGCGGGAGTTTCCTACGAGCAGTACTTC
few	TRBD2	TRBJ2-5	TRBV5-4	CASSLGLAGGETQYF	TGTGCCAGCAGCTTGGGACTAGCGGGGGGGGAGACCCAGTACTTC
.	.	TRBJ2-5	TRBV7-8	CASGGETQYF	TGTGCCAGCGGAGGGGAGACCCAGTACTTC